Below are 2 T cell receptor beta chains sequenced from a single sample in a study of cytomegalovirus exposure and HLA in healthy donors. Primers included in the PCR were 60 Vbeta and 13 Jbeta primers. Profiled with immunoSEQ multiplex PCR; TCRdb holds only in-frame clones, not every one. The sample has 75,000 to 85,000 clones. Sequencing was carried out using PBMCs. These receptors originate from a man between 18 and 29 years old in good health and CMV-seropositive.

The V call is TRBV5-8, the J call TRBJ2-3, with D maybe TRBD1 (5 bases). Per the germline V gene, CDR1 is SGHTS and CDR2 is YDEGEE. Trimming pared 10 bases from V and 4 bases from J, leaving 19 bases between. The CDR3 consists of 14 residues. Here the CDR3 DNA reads TGTGCCCGCTACGACAGTAGGGTGGCAGATACGCAGTATTTT. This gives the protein CARYDSRVADTQYF.

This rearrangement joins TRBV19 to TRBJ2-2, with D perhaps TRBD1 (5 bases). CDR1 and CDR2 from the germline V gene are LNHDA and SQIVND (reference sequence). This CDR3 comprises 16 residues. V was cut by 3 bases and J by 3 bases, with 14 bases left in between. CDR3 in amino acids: CASSMRQTPHTGELFF. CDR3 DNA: TGTGCCAGTAGTATGCGACAGACCCCCCACACCGGGGAGCTGTTTTTT. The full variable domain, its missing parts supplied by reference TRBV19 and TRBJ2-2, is DGGITQSPKYLFRKEGQNVTLSCEQNLNHDAMYWYRQDPGQGLRLIYYSQIVNDFQKGDIAEGYSVSREKKESFPLTVTSAQKNPTAFYLCASSMRQTPHTGELFFGEGSRLTVL.